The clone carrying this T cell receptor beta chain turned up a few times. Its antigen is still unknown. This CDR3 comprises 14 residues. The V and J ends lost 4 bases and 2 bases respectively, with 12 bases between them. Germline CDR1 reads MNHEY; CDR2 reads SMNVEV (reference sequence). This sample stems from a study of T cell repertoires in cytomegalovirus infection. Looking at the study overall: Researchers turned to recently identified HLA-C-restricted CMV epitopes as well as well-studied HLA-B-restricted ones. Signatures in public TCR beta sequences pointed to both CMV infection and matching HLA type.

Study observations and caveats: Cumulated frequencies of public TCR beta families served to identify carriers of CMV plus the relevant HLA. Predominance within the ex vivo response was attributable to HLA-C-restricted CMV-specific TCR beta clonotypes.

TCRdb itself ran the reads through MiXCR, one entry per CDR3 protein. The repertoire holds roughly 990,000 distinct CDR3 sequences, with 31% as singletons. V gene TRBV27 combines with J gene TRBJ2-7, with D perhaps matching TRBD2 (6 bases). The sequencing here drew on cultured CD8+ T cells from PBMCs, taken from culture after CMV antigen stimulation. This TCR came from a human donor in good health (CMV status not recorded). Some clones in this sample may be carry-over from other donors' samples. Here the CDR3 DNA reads TGTGCCAGCAGTTGGACGGCGGGAACCTACGAGCAGTACTTC. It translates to CASSWTAGTYEQYF.